The present T cell receptor beta chain was sequenced within a study of PD-L1 blockade in urothelial cancer. The investigators introduced synthetic TCR analog templates into each PCR as spikes. Repertoires were generated with immunoSEQ multiplex PCR, while TCRdb's copy carries only in-frame clones and drops some. The sample lists about 74,000 clones; around 90% were seen once. Time point: pretreatment peripheral blood. This clone showed up just once. V was cut by 6 bases and J by 4 bases, with 14 bases left in between. Germline V gene sequence: CDR1 SNHLY, CDR2 FYNNEI. The CDR3 consists of 14 residues. This sample comprised PBMCs, obtained around atezolizumab (anti-PD-L1) treatment. The receptor was isolated from a man aged 65 to 85 with urothelial cancer. V gene TRBV2 combines with J gene TRBJ2-3; D possibly corresponds to TRBD1 (6 bases). CDR3 region: CASSLRQASDTQYF. The CDR3 nucleotides are TGTGCCAGCAGCCTTAGACAGGCGTCAGATACGCAGTATTTT.